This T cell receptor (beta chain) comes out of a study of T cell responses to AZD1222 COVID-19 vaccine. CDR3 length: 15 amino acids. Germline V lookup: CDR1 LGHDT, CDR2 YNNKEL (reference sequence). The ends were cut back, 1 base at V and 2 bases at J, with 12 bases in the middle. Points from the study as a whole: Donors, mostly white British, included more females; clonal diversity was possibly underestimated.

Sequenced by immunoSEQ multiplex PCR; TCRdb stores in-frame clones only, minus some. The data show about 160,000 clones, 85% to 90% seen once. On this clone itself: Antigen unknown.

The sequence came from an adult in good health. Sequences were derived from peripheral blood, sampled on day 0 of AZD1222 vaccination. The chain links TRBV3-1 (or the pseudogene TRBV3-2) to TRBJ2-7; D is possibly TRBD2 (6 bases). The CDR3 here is CASSQGGRGTYEQYF. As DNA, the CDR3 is TGTGCCAGCAGCCAAGGGGGTCGGGGGACCTACGAGCAGTACTTC.